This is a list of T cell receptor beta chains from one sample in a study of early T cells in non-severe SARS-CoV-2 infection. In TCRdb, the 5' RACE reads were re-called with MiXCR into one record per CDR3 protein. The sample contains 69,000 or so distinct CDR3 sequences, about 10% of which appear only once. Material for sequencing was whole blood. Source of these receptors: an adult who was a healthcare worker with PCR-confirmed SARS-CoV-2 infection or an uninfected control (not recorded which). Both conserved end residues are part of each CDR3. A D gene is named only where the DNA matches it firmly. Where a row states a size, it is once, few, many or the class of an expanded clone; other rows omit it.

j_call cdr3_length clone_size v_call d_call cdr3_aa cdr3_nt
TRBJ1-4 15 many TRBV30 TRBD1 CAWSGQGATNEKLFF TGTGCCTGGAGTGGACAGGGGGCAACTAATGAAAAACTGTTTTTT
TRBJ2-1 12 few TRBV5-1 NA CASSRKNYEQFF TGCGCCAGCAGCCGTAAGAACTATGAGCAGTTCTTC
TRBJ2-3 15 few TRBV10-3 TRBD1 CAIRDGTGVGHTQYF TGTGCCATCAGAGACGGGACAGGGGTCGGTCATACGCAGTATTTT
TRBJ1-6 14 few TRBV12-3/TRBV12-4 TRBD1 CASSFMTGDSPLHF TGTGCCAGCAGTTTTATGACAGGGGACTCACCCCTCCACTTT
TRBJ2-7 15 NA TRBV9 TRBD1 CASSVGWQGVLEQYF TGTGCCAGCAGCGTAGGATGGCAGGGGGTCCTCGAGCAGTACTTC
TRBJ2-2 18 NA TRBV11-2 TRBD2 CASSLERVLAENTGELFF TGTGCCAGCAGCTTAGAGCGTGTACTAGCGGAGAACACCGGGGAGCTGTTTTTT
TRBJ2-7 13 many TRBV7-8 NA CASSLATTYEQYF TGTGCCAGCAGCTTAGCGACCACCTACGAGCAGTACTTC
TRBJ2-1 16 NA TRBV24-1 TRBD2 CATSPASGHSYNEQFF TGTGCCACCAGTCCGGCTAGCGGCCACTCCTACAATGAGCAGTTCTTC
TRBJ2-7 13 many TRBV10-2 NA CASSEVPSYEQYF TGCGCCAGCAGTGAGGTACCTTCCTACGAGCAGTACTTC
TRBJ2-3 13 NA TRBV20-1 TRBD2 CSATSGRASSQYF TGCAGTGCAACTAGCGGGAGGGCCTCGTCGCAGTATTTT
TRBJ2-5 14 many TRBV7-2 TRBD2 CASSPGLAQETQYF TGTGCCAGCAGCCCGGGACTAGCGCAAGAGACCCAGTACTTC
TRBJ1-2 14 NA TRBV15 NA CATSRDLADGGYTF TGTGCCACCAGCAGAGATCTGGCGGACGGTGGCTACACCTTC
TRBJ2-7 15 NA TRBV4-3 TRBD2 CASSPGTSGSYEQYF TGCGCCAGCAGCCCCGGGACTAGCGGGAGTTACGAGCAGTACTTC
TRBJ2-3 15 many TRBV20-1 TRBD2 CSASDSGGRGDTQYF TGCAGTGCTTCAGACAGCGGGGGGCGGGGAGATACGCAGTATTTT
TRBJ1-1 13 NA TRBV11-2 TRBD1 CASSLRQGREAFF TGTGCCAGCAGCTTGCGACAGGGCAGGGAAGCTTTCTTT
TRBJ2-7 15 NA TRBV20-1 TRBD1 CSASPPGQGSYEQYF TGCAGTGCTAGCCCTCCGGGACAGGGCTCCTACGAGCAGTACTTC
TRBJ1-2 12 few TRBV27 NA CASSFSGYGYTF TGTGCCAGCAGTTTCTCGGGATATGGCTACACCTTC
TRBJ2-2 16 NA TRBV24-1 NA CATSDSVSRANGELFF TGTGCCACCAGTGATTCTGTCTCCAGGGCGAACGGGGAGCTGTTTTTT
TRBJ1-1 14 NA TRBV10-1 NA CASSERQEITEAFF TGCGCCAGCAGTGAAAGACAGGAGATAACTGAAGCTTTCTTT
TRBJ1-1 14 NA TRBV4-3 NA CASSQDIMNTEAFF TGCGCCAGCAGCCAAGATATCATGAACACTGAAGCTTTCTTT